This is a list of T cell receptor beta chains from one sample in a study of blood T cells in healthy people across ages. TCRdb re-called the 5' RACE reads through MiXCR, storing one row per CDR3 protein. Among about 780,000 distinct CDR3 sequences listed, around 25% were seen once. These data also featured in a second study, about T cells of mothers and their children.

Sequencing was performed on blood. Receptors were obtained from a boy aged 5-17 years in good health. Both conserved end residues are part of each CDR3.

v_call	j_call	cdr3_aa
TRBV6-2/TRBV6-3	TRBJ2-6	CASSLTGGSSGANVLTF
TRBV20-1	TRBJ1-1	CSARAAKLRNAEAFF
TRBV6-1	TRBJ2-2	CASRGTGNTGELFF
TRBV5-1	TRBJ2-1	CASSLLTGNEQFF
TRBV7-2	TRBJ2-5	CASSFRGAQETQYF
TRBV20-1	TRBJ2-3	CSATNVGPHIDTQYF
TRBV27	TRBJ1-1	CASSKTGAGESEAFF
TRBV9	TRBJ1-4	CASSVGVTDEKLFF
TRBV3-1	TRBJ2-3	CASNPGGADTQYF
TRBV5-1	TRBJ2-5	CASSHPRGGGQETQYF
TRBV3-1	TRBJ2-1	CASSQASGGYSSYNEQFF
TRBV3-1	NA	CASSPTGGSSEQYF
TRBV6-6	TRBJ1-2	CASSYSEGAYGYTF
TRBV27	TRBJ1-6	CASSPDRADSPLHF
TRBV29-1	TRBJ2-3	CSVDGVWSTLESNTQYF
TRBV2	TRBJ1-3	CASSDGFSGNTIYF
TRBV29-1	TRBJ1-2	CSVATGFRGYTF
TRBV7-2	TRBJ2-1	CASSLAVSSGRPRDYNEQFF
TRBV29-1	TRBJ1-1	CSVVRQMNTEAFF
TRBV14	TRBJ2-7	CASSRDIGYEQYF
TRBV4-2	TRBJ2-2	CASSQGRGGANTGELFF
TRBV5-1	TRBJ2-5	CASSLEPSGGQETQYF
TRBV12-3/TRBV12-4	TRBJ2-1	CASSSSEGLAGGPRNEQFF
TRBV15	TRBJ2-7	CATSRVGLPAGGRYEQYF
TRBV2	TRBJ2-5	CASRPSGGAAKTQYF
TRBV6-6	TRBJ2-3	CASSYSEVDTQYF
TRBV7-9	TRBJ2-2	CASIKQGFGELFF
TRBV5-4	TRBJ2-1	CASNPDRGLSNEQFF
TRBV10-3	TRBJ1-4	CAISEGISYEKLFF
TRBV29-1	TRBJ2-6	CSVETGSWGANVLTF
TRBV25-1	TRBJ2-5	CAAGAGQETQYF
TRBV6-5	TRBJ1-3	CASTPGSGNTIYF
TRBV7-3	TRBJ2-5	CASSPPTGETQYF
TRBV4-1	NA	CASSQAGTSGAYEQYF
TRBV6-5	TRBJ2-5	CASRDRTRPAQYF
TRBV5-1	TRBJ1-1	CASSPDAMNTEAFF
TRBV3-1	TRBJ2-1	CASSQVSGRIYNEQFF
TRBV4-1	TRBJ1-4	CASSPQRQKLFF
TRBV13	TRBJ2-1	CASSFRHTGSDEQFF
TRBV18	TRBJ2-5	CASSQTPRETQYF
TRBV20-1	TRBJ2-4	CSARDGKGGAKNIQYF
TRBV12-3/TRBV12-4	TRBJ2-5	CASSLSTGARETQYF
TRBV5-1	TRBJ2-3	CASSRGPMAADTQYF
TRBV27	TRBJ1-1	CASSLGDGRTEAFF
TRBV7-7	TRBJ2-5	CASSFAGGGSQYF
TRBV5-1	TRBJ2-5	CASSLGDWKTQYF
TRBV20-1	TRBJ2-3	CSARDPGQSSTDTQYF
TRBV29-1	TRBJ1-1	CSVEEGRVNTEAFF